This TCR beta chain came from a study of T cells in tumors after PD-1 blockade. Across the study: Each patient got pembrolizumab 200 mg every 3 weeks or cemiplimab 350 mg every 2 weeks. Some patients also took daily vismodegib 150 mg during anti-PD-1 treatment. Peripheral blood samples averaged about 33,000 unique clonotypes and about 110,000 templates.

Germline V gene data show CDR1 as SGHKS and CDR2 as YYEKEE (reference sequence). Trimming cost V 0 bases and J 6 bases; bases outside gene matches: 4. The CDR3 has 16 amino acids. For this clone: Its cognate antigen is unknown.

The repertoire was sequenced with immunoSEQ multiplex PCR; TCRdb's copy has only in-frame clones and lacks some. Of about 20,000 clones listed, around four fifths were seen once; the top ten hold approximately 26%. Notes on the study in general: Blood contained about 40% of the tumor's TCR clonotypes.

The receptor's source is a human donor with basal cell carcinoma. The chain employs TRBV5-5 and TRBJ1-6; 9 bases are a match to TRBD1. The sample consisted of PBMCs, taken before anti-PD-1 treatment. This CDR3 reads CASSLDTGGLNSPLHF. The CDR3, as DNA: TGTGCCAGCAGCTTGGATACAGGGGGCCTTAATTCACCCCTCCACTTT.